This record covers a single TCR beta chain. What it binds is not known. Making the TCR beta libraries involved quantitative 5'-RACE with molecular barcodes. TCRdb reprocessed the 5' RACE reads via MiXCR and lists one record per CDR3 protein. The table includes 200,000 to 300,000 distinct CDR3 sequences, about 10% detected once. These data belong to a study of CD8 T cells in ankylosing spondylitis. Regarding the study as a whole: Matched ankylosing spondylitis synovial fluid reportedly showed significant enrichment of disease-linked clones.

V was cut by 3 bases and J by 2 bases, with 17 bases left in between. The CDR3 loop spans 17 amino acids. CDR1 is MGHDK and CDR2 is SYGVNS in the germline V gene. The material sequenced was blood, either unsorted or a sorted T cell fraction (not recorded which). The receptor's source is a male donor with ankylosing spondylitis or in good health (not recorded which). The chain employs TRBV25-1 and TRBJ2-1, with D possibly matching TRBD1 (6 bases). The CDR3 here is CASSDLVVGTTYNEQFF. The DNA for the CDR3 is TGTGCCAGCAGTGATTTAGTCGTAGGGACAACCTACAATGAGCAGTTCTTC.